Presented here are 20 T cell receptor beta chains from one specimen sequenced in a study of T cell responses to AZD1222 COVID-19 vaccine. Libraries were prepared by immunoSEQ multiplex PCR; TCRdb keeps only in-frame clonotypes and omits some of them. The sample records about 120,000 clones, around 94% being singletons. Source: peripheral blood, taken 28 days after the second AZD1222 dose. These receptors originate from an adult who received the AZD1222 COVID-19 vaccine.

The chain joins TRBV6-1 to TRBJ2-7, with D perhaps TRBD1 or TRBD2 (5 bases each). Germline V lookup: CDR1 MNHNS, CDR2 SASEGT. This CDR3 has 14 amino acids. The germline V and J ends were trimmed by 3 bases and 4 bases, with 13 bases remaining between them. CDR3 sequence (DNA): TGTGCCAGCAGTGATTCGGGACGTGGGTACGAGCAGTACTTC. Translating it yields CASSDSGRGYEQYF.

The chain recombines TRBV5-1 with TRBJ1-4; D is unclear. This CDR3 spans 15 amino acids. Trimming left V 0 bases short and J 6 bases short, with 12 bases between. The germline V gene has CDR1 SGHRS and CDR2 YFSETQ. The CDR3 DNA sequence: TGCGCCAGCAGCTTGGGGTACGAAGAGGATGAAAAACTGTTTTTT. It is translated as CASSLGYEEDEKLFF.

This clone has just one count. This chain links TRBV5-4 with TRBJ2-3; D is perhaps TRBD2 (6 bases). The CDR3 covers 14 residues. CDR1 is SGHNT, CDR2 YYREEE, per germline (reference sequence). The V gene lost 3 bases and the J gene lost 4 bases, with 12 bases spanning the gap. Written as DNA, the CDR3 is TGTGCCAGCAGCTCCCGGGAGCTACCAGATACGCAGTATTTT. Translation gives CASSSRELPDTQYF.

V is TRBV24-1 and J is TRBJ2-1; D remains unclear. The CDR3 is made up of 14 amino acids. The V end lost 5 bases, the J end lost 7 bases, and 14 bases lay between the germline ends. The germline gives CDR1 KGHDR, CDR2 SFDVKD. The CDR3, as DNA: TGTGCCACCAGTGCCCACGGGCTCCCTAATGAGCAGTTCTTC. Protein: CATSAHGLPNEQFF.

In its sample, this clone was seen a few times. CDR3 region: CASSQDRMNTEAFF. The CDR3 bases are TGTGCCAGCAGTCAAGACAGGATGAACACTGAAGCTTTCTTT. V gene TRBV9 combines with J gene TRBJ1-1; tentatively, D is TRBD1 (6 bases). Germline V gene sequence: CDR1 SGDLS, CDR2 YYNGEE. This CDR3 comprises 14 residues. Trimming removed 5 bases from V and 0 bases from J, with 11 bases in between.

The chain recombines TRBV6-5 with TRBJ1-2; D might be TRBD1 (5 bases). V gave up 8 bases and J gave up 4 bases, with 14 bases separating them. CDR1 is MNHEY and CDR2 is SVGAGI in the germline V gene. CDR3 length: 13 residues. The DNA of the CDR3 is TGTGCCAGCTGCCAAGGGGAATTCTATGGCTACACCTTC. It yields the protein CASCQGEFYGYTF.

The V gene is TRBV18, the J gene TRBJ1-5; 7 bases agree with TRBD1. This CDR3 comprises 14 residues. J lost 1 base, V lost 6 bases, and 3 bases had no gene match. Germline CDR1 and CDR2: KGHSH and LQKENI. The CDR3 region is CASSPGQSNQPQHF. The CDR3 bases are TGTGCCAGCTCCCCGGGACAGAGCAATCAGCCCCAGCATTTT.

This sequence joins TRBV7-8 and TRBJ1-6; D is undetermined. Germline CDR1 reads SGHVS; CDR2 reads FQNEAQ. V lost 0 bases to trimming and J lost 8 bases, with 8 bases between them. This CDR3 is built from 14 residues. CDR3 nucleotides: TGTGCCAGCAGCTTAGCGCAGACCTATTCACCCCTCCACTTT. This translates into CASSLAQTYSPLHF.

This clone was counted a few times. The chain links TRBV5-1 to TRBJ2-7; D is undetermined. The CDR3 extends over 14 amino acids. Trimming cost V 0 bases and J 2 bases, with 9 bases left between them. CDR1 and CDR2 (germline): SGHRS, YFSETQ. DNA of the CDR3: TGCGCCAGCAGCTTGGCCAGTAGGGCCTACGAGCAGTACTTC. Amino acid sequence: CASSLASRAYEQYF. The full variable domain, with the rest looked up from reference TRBV5-1 and TRBJ2-7, is KAGVTQTPRYLIKTRGQQVTLSCSPISGHRSVSWYQQTPGQGLQFLFEYFSETQRNKGNFPGRFSGRQFSNSRSEMNVSTLELGDSALYLCASSLASRAYEQYFGPGTRLTVT.

J is TRBJ2-2 and V is TRBV5-1; D is unclear. The CDR3 contains 13 residues. Trimming pared 0 bases from V and 9 bases from J, leaving 9 bases between. The germline gives CDR1 SGHRS, CDR2 YFSETQ. This chain's CDR3 is CASSLGGFRELFF. CDR3 nucleotide sequence: TGCGCCAGCAGCTTGGGTGGATTTCGGGAGCTGTTTTTT.

This clone came up once. The chain carries TRBV6-5 and TRBJ2-5, with D perhaps matching TRBD1 (5 bases). V lost 4 bases and J lost 1, with 7 bases in between. CDR3 length: 13 residues. CDR1 is MNHEY and CDR2 is SVGAGI in the germline V gene. CDR3 residues: CASSSQGQETQYF. CDR3 DNA sequence: TGTGCCAGCAGTTCCCAGGGCCAAGAGACCCAGTACTTC.

The chain employs TRBV28 and TRBJ1-4, with 7 nucleotides matching TRBD1. CDR1 MDHEN and CDR2 SYDVKM come from the germline V gene. The CDR3 extends over 17 amino acids. Trimming took 3 bases from V and 0 from J; bases not matched to a gene: 7. The CDR3 protein is CASSLRGRVATNEKLFF. CDR3 in DNA: TGTGCCAGCAGTTTGAGGGGGCGAGTTGCAACTAATGAAAAACTGTTTTTT.

V is TRBV12-3 or TRBV12-4 and J is TRBJ2-7, with D perhaps matching TRBD1 (6 bases). The CDR3 covers 13 residues. With 6 bases removed from V and 6 bases from J, the gap between germline ends came to 15 bases. CDR3 nucleotides: TGTGCCAGCAGCTATAAATCAGGGGTCGAGCAGTACTTC. Protein product: CASSYKSGVEQYF.

The chain employs TRBV18 and TRBJ2-3; no definite D call. The CDR3 has 15 residues. The germline V gene encodes CDR1 KGHSH and CDR2 LQKENI. Trimming cost V 1 base and J 2 bases, with 10 bases left between them. This CDR3 is CASSPLIGVTDTQYF. The CDR3 bases are TGTGCCAGCTCACCACTGATCGGAGTCACAGATACGCAGTATTTT.

This chain uses TRBV11-2 with TRBJ1-6; 7 nucleotides line up with TRBD1. Germline assignment: CDR1 SGHAT and CDR2 FQNNGV. The CDR3 sequence is 19 residues long. The junction had 11 bases not matched to a gene; V was cut back by 1 base and J by 2 bases. This CDR3 is CASSLVGGGGVPYNSPLHF. The CDR3 DNA reads TGTGCCAGCAGCTTAGTAGGAGGAGGGGGCGTCCCCTATAATTCACCCCTCCACTTT. Using reference TRBV11-2 and TRBJ1-6 for the parts outside the CDR3, the full variable domain is EAGVAQSPRYKIIEKRQSVAFWCNPISGHATLYWYQQILGQGPKLLIQFQNNGVVDDSQLPKDRFSAERLKGVDSTLKIQPAKLEDSAVYLCASSLVGGGGVPYNSPLHFGNGTRLTVT.

This chain links TRBV18 with TRBJ2-7; D is perhaps TRBD1 (6 bases). Germline loops: CDR1 KGHSH, CDR2 LQKENI. The CDR3 is made up of 17 amino acids. Trimming shortened V by 2 bases and J by 0 bases, and 17 bases separated the two germline ends. DNA for the CDR3: TGTGCCAGCTCACCAAGACAGGCACTAAGGAGCTCCTACGAGCAGTACTTC. This translates into CASSPRQALRSSYEQYF.

This chain connects TRBV19 to TRBJ1-1; TRBD1 might be the D (6 bases). CDR3 length: 15 amino acids. V lost 5 bases, J lost 8 bases, and 21 bases lay in between. Germline V lookup: CDR1 LNHDA, CDR2 SQIVND (reference sequence). The CDR3, as DNA: TGTGCCAGTAGTCCAGTACAGGGATCCTCATCCGAAGCTTTCTTT. Its translation: CASSPVQGSSSEAFF.

J is TRBJ1-2 and V is TRBV6-5, with D possibly matching TRBD1 (5 bases). Trimming removed 2 bases at V and 0 bases at J, with 7 bases between. The length of the CDR3 is 14 residues. Germline CDR1 MNHEY, CDR2 SVGAGI. CDR3 sequence reads: CASSYDSSNYGYTF. DNA of the CDR3: TGTGCCAGCAGTTACGACAGCTCTAACTATGGCTACACCTTC.

This chain links TRBV27 with TRBJ2-7; a weak D match, TRBD2 (6 bases). Germline-derived CDR1 and CDR2 are MNHEY and SMNVEV (reference sequence). The CDR3 consists of 13 residues. V gave up 3 bases and J gave up 5 bases, with 11 bases separating them. CDR3 DNA: TGTGCCAGCAGTTTTGGGGGGAGCAACGAGCAGTACTTC. This encodes CASSFGGSNEQYF.

The rearrangement joins TRBV6-5 to TRBJ1-6; D is unresolved. Germline V gene sequence: CDR1 MNHEY, CDR2 SVGAGI. The CDR3 totals 15 residues. The ends were cut back, 5 bases at V and 8 bases at J, with 16 bases in the middle. Written as DNA, the CDR3 is TGTGCCAGCAGTCATACCAGGACGGAAGATTCACCCCTCCACTTT. Translation gives CASSHTRTEDSPLHF.